Each of the 18 T cell receptor beta chains below was sequenced from the same sample in a study of T cells in Graves' hyperthyroidism and ophthalmopathy. Amplification of TCR beta CDR3 regions used RNA as the template. When the TCR CDR3 underwent first-round RT-PCR, the HTBI primer set was used. TCRdb independently ran MiXCR on the multiplex PCR reads; one entry per CDR3 protein. This table holds fewer than 650,000 distinct CDR3 sequences, roughly 14% found once. Specimen: blood. These receptors were collected from a woman aged 40 to 49 with Graves' ophthalmopathy.

The chain uses TRBV30 and TRBJ2-7, with D perhaps TRBD1 (6 bases). Germline V gene sequence: CDR1 GTSNPN, CDR2 SVGIG (reference sequence). CDR3 length: 10 residues. The germline V and J ends were trimmed by 7 bases and 6 bases, with 10 bases remaining between them. The CDR3 here is CASQGIEQYF. The DNA of the CDR3 is TGTGCCTCCCAGGGGATCGAGCAGTACTTC.

This clonotype was detected once. The V gene is TRBV12-3 or TRBV12-4, the J gene TRBJ1-2; TRBD1 agrees at 8 bases. CDR3 length: 14 amino acids. Germline trimming cut 2 bases from V and 8 bases from J; bases unmatched to any gene: 7. The CDR3 DNA sequence: TGTGCCAGCAGTTTAAGGACAGGGCCTATGGGCTACACCTTC. It codes for CASSLRTGPMGYTF.

This clonotype occurred many times. The V gene is TRBV19, the J gene TRBJ1-1; D ambiguous. The germline V gene encodes CDR1 LNHDA and CDR2 SQIVND (reference sequence). V lost 6 bases to trimming and J lost 2 bases, with 10 bases between them. This CDR3 region has 13 residues. The CDR3 protein is CASSYWANTEAFF. The CDR3 DNA follows: TGTGCCAGTAGCTACTGGGCTAACACTGAAGCTTTCTTT.

V and J are TRBV6-2 or TRBV6-3 and TRBJ2-5; D gene uncertain. Trimming cost V 2 bases and J 2 bases, with 9 bases left between them. The CDR3 sequence is 14 residues long. Germline CDR1 is MNHEY and CDR2 is SVGEGT. This CDR3 is CASSYVLSQETQYF. The CDR3 nucleotides are TGTGCCAGCAGTTACGTGCTTTCTCAAGAGACCCAGTACTTC.

In this sample, this clonotype turned up a few times. It may be a read error: a sequence one base away is much more abundant. J is TRBJ2-5 and V is TRBV28, with 7 positions matching TRBD2. Germline CDR1 and CDR2: MDHEN and SYDVKM. V dropped 4 bases and J dropped 0; count of bases not matched to a gene: 14. The CDR3 is 18 amino acids. Here the CDR3 DNA reads TGTGCCAGCAGTTCCGCCGGCAGCGGGGCTGCGTACCAAGAGACCCAGTACTTC. Its protein is CASSSAGSGAAYQETQYF.

This clonotype was observed many times. The V gene is TRBV12-3 or TRBV12-4, the J gene TRBJ1-2; 8 bases align to TRBD1. The CDR3 covers 15 residues. Losses at the gene ends were 5 bases for V and 1 base for J; bases not matched to a gene: 6. CDR3 nucleotides: TGTGCCAGCAGTAGATTGGGACAGGTTAACTATGGCTACACCTTC. Translated: CASSRLGQVNYGYTF.

This clonotype showed up many times. The rearrangement joins TRBV7-9 to TRBJ2-2, with no clear D. Trimming stripped 3 bases from V and 3 bases from J, with 5 bases between. Germline values: CDR1 SEHNR, CDR2 FQNEAQ (reference sequence). This CDR3 has 13 residues. The CDR3 DNA sequence: TGTGCCAGCAGCTTTCAATACACCGGGGAGCTGTTTTTT. It translates to CASSFQYTGELFF.

There are a few counts of this clonotype. The chain employs TRBV6-1 and TRBJ2-1; 13 bases are a match to TRBD2. Germline assignment: CDR1 MNHNS and CDR2 SASEGT. The CDR3 totals 15 residues. V gave up 6 bases and J gave up 8 bases; unmatched junction bases: 7. Written as DNA, the CDR3 is TGTGCCAGCAGGGTACTAGCGGGAGGGTGGCATGAGCAGTTCTTC. Protein sequence: CASRVLAGGWHEQFF.

The chain joins TRBV20-1 to TRBJ2-7; 9 bases are shared with TRBD1. The CDR3 has 15 amino acids. V shed 1 base, J shed 4 bases, and the junction held 8 bases outside the gene matches. CDR1 DFQATT and CDR2 SNEGSKA come from the germline V gene (reference sequence). The CDR3: CSARGSTGGGYEQYF. In DNA form, the CDR3 reads TGCAGTGCTAGAGGCTCGACAGGGGGAGGGTACGAGCAGTACTTC.

Note on this clonotype: This may be a read error, as it is one base from a much larger clone. The J gene is TRBJ2-5, the V gene TRBV11-2; D possibly corresponds to TRBD1 (5 bases). Germline V gene sequence: CDR1 SGHAT, CDR2 FQNNGV. The CDR3 length is 14 residues. The V gene lost 1 base and the J gene lost 7 bases, with 13 bases spanning the gap. CDR3 nucleotide sequence: TGTGCCAGCAGCTTAGGGGTAGGGGCAGGGACCCAGTACTTC. Protein sequence: CASSLGVGAGTQYF.

This clonotype was counted ten times or more. The chain links TRBV20-1 to TRBJ2-3; 12 bases map to TRBD2. V trimming: 5 bases; J trimming: 5 bases; junction bases outside the gene matches: 11. Germline V gene data show CDR1 as DFQATT and CDR2 as SNEGSKA (reference sequence). This CDR3 spans 16 amino acids. The CDR3 sequence: CSALEGLAGRLDTQYF. CDR3 in DNA: TGCAGTGCTTTAGAAGGACTAGCGGGACGGCTAGATACGCAGTATTTT.

V and J are TRBV19 and TRBJ2-6, with D tentatively TRBD1 (7 bases). V was shortened by 6 bases and J by 2 bases, with 11 bases between the two germline ends. The CDR3 runs to 15 residues. The germline V gene has CDR1 LNHDA and CDR2 SQIVND (reference sequence). CDR3 sequence (DNA): TGTGCCAGTAGAGGGGGGACAGCTGGGGCCAACGTCCTGACTTTC. It is translated as CASRGGTAGANVLTF. Full variable domain (remainder filled in from reference TRBV19 and TRBJ2-6): DGGITQSPKYLFRKEGQNVTLSCEQNLNHDAMYWYRQDPGQGLRLIYYSQIVNDFQKGDIAEGYSVSREKKESFPLTVTSAQKNPTAFYLCASRGGTAGANVLTFGAGSRLTVL.

This clonotype was observed at least ten times. The V call is TRBV10-3, the J call TRBJ1-5; perhaps TRBD1 as D (6 bases). Per the germline V gene, CDR1 is ENHRY and CDR2 is SYGVKD. Trimming removed 5 bases at V and 0 bases at J, with 23 bases between. The length of the CDR3 is 19 residues. The CDR3: CAISPETPQRGGSNQPQHF. CDR3 sequence (DNA): TGTGCCATCAGTCCCGAAACTCCACAGAGGGGGGGTAGCAATCAGCCCCAGCATTTT.

The sample holds many counts of this clonotype. This rearrangement joins TRBV30 to TRBJ2-5, with a weak D call TRBD2 (6 bases). Trimming left V 7 bases short and J 7 bases short, with 16 bases between. Germline assignment: CDR1 GTSNPN and CDR2 SVGIG (reference sequence). CDR3 length equals 12 residues. The CDR3 protein is CASDGDFGTQYF. The CDR3 nucleotides are TGTGCCTCTGACGGGGACTTCGGGACCCAGTACTTC. Filled out from reference TRBV30 and TRBJ2-5, the complete variable domain reads SQTIHQWPATLVQPVGSPLSLECTVEGTSNPNLYWYRQAAGRGLQLLFYSVGIGQISSEVPQNLSASRPQDRQFILSSKKLLLSDSGFYLCASDGDFGTQYFGPGTRLLVL.

This clonotype was counted at least ten times. The rearrangement joins TRBV28 to TRBJ1-2, with 7 bases matching TRBD1. The CDR3 totals 15 residues. V lost 7 bases and J lost 2; bases outside the gene matches: 10. Germline V gene lookup returns CDR1 MDHEN and CDR2 SYDVKM. In DNA form, the CDR3 reads TGTGCCAGCACCCCGGGGGGACAGCCAAACTATGGCTACACCTTC. It specifies CASTPGGQPNYGYTF.

This clonotype was seen ten or more times. The chain combines TRBV7-8 with TRBJ2-7; 8 bases map to TRBD2. The CDR3 contains 13 residues. Germline assignment: CDR1 SGHVS and CDR2 FQNEAQ. V lost 1 base, J lost 6 bases, and 2 bases stayed unmatched. CDR3 loop: CASSLDRGGEQYF. The CDR3 DNA is TGTGCCAGCAGCTTAGACCGGGGGGGCGAGCAGTACTTC.

This clonotype came up a few times. The gene calls are TRBV18 and TRBJ1-1; no clear D gene. This CDR3 is 14 amino acids long. V dropped 3 bases and J dropped 4 bases, with 12 bases sitting between them. From germline, CDR1 is KGHSH and CDR2 LQKENI. The DNA for the CDR3 is TGTGCCAGCTCACCGGGATTACGACGCACTGAAGCTTTCTTT. Residues: CASSPGLRRTEAFF. Full variable domain (missing parts from reference TRBV18 and TRBJ1-1): NAGVMQNPRHLVRRRGQEARLRCSPMKGHSHVYWYRQLPEEGLKFMVYLQKENIIDESGMPKERFSAEFPKEGPSILRIQQVVRGDSAAYFCASSPGLRRTEAFFGQGTRLTVV.

In this sample, this clonotype turned up many times. The rearrangement uses TRBV5-1 and TRBJ1-5, with 7 nucleotides matching TRBD1. Germline trimming cut 4 bases from V and 6 bases from J; bases unmatched to any gene: 7. The germline V gene has CDR1 SGHRS and CDR2 YFSETQ. This CDR3 region has 14 residues. The CDR3 loop reads CASSLGQEGQPQHF. CDR3 DNA: TGCGCCAGCAGCCTTGGACAGGAAGGTCAGCCCCAGCATTTT. Looking up the rest from reference TRBV5-1 and TRBJ1-5 gives the full variable domain: KAGVTQTPRYLIKTRGQQVTLSCSPISGHRSVSWYQQTPGQGLQFLFEYFSETQRNKGNFPGRFSGRQFSNSRSEMNVSTLELGDSALYLCASSLGQEGQPQHFGDGTRLSIL.